This T cell receptor (beta chain) was identified during a study of OX40 agonist ivuxolimab in advanced cancers. Note on this clone: Its antigen remains unknown.

The protocol was immunoSEQ multiplex PCR, while the TCRdb copy is restricted to in-frame clones and leaves out a portion. The sample carries roughly 35,000 clones, 88% recorded once. Study observations and caveats: Among the nonresponders, some also had low normalized T-cell clonal expansion.

CDR3 length equals 15 residues. Germline values: CDR1 MDHEN, CDR2 SYDVKM. The ends were cut back, 6 bases at V and 0 bases at J, with 12 bases in the middle. Specimen: CD4+ or CD8+ T cells sorted from blood, collected in a trial of the OX40 agonist ivuxolimab. This receptor was taken from an adult with an advanced solid tumor such as melanoma, head and neck, liver or kidney cancer. The rearrangement joins TRBV28 to TRBJ2-1, with D unclear. The CDR3 loop reads CASSSRWSSYNEQFF. As DNA, the CDR3 is TGTGCCAGCAGCAGCAGGTGGAGCTCCTACAATGAGCAGTTCTTC.